The clone carrying this T cell receptor (beta chain) was recorded many times. Each CDR3 protein gets one entry after TCRdb re-called the 5' RACE reads with MiXCR. The sample has about 470,000 distinct CDR3 sequences, 20% to 25% seen once. Germline assignment: CDR1 SGDLS and CDR2 YYNGEE. The CDR3 has 16 amino acids. V shed 0 bases and J 7 bases; nucleotides not matched to a gene: 7. This sample was included in a study of identical twins. All donors were healthy, and all were Caucasian. These same data were also listed under a study on T cells expressing NK-cell markers.

This clonotype originated in a woman aged 18-35 years in good health. The chain couples TRBV9 to TRBJ2-1; 10 bases fit TRBD2. Sequenced: CD4+ T cells sorted from blood. The CDR3 DNA sequence: TGTGCCAGCAGCGTAGGTCCTAGCGGGGGTAGGAATGAGCAGTTCTTC. Amino acid sequence: CASSVGPSGGRNEQFF.